This TCR beta chain appears in the sequencing data of a study of cytomegalovirus exposure and HLA in healthy donors. Study-level information: Membership in the Caucasian-associated ancestry cluster was found for about 84% of around 380 genotyped donors.

Germline CDR1 and CDR2: MNHNS and SASEGT. The CDR3 spans 14 residues. The V end was cut by 7 bases, the J end by 2 bases, with 14 bases between. 60 Vbeta and 13 Jbeta primers were used in PCR. Repertoires were generated with immunoSEQ multiplex PCR, while TCRdb's copy carries only in-frame clones and drops some. The sample lists about 170,000 clones, approximately 80% occurring once. The clonotype comes from a boy aged 2-9 years in good health and CMV-seronegative. V usage is TRBV6-1 and J usage is TRBJ1-1; the D is unclear. Sequences were obtained from PBMCs. CDR3: CASMGTASNTEAFF. The CDR3 DNA reads TGTGCCAGCATGGGCACAGCTAGCAACACTGAAGCTTTCTTT.